What follows are 32 T cell receptor beta chains derived from one specimen sequenced in a study of blood T cell repertoires in COVID-19. Profiling relied on immunoSEQ multiplex PCR, and the TCRdb table lists in-frame clones only, not all of them. The repertoire holds some 96,000 clones, with roughly 85% as singletons. The sample was peripheral blood. These receptors all stem from a human donor in a cohort sampled during active COVID-19.

The chain has TRBV4-2 and TRBJ1-1; D is possibly TRBD1 (5 bases). Trimming left V 0 bases short and J 3 bases short, with 5 bases between. Germline loops: CDR1 LGHNA, CDR2 YNFKEQ. The CDR3 is 13 residues long. This CDR3 is CASSQDRDTEAFF. DNA for the CDR3: TGTGCCAGCAGCCAAGACAGGGACACTGAAGCTTTCTTT.

The V and J genes are TRBV14 and TRBJ2-1, with a tentative D call TRBD2 (6 bases). The CDR3 is 15 amino acids. V was pared by 2 bases and J by 3 bases, with 11 bases between. Germline V gene lookup returns CDR1 SGHDN and CDR2 FVKESK. In nucleotides, the CDR3 is TGTGCCAGCAGCCAACTACCGGGACTCTACAATGAGCAGTTCTTC. This gives the protein CASSQLPGLYNEQFF.

There are a few counts of this clone. The chain employs TRBV2 and TRBJ1-1; the D gene is possibly TRBD1 (6 bases). The CDR3 runs to 14 residues. The V and J ends lost 7 bases and 0 bases respectively, with 12 bases between them. The germline V gene has CDR1 SNHLY and CDR2 FYNNEI. The CDR3 coding sequence is TGTGCCAGCAAGACGGACAGTTTGAACACTGAAGCTTTCTTT. Amino acids: CASKTDSLNTEAFF.

This clone was detected only once. The chain uses TRBV9 and TRBJ2-7; 7 bases are a match to TRBD2. V lost 2 bases, J lost 1 base, and 6 bases stayed unmatched. The CDR3 consists of 15 residues. The germline V gene encodes CDR1 SGDLS and CDR2 YYNGEE. In DNA, the CDR3 is TGTGCCAGCAGCGTTGCGGGAGCGGGATCCTACGAGCAGTACTTC. This sequence encodes CASSVAGAGSYEQYF.

This chain joins TRBV28 and TRBJ1-1; D is possibly TRBD1 (6 bases). Germline CDR1 and CDR2: MDHEN and SYDVKM. The CDR3 is 15 residues long. Trimming took off 6 bases at V and 4 bases at J, with 18 bases between the two ends. This CDR3 reads CASRTFGGGLTEAFF. Here the CDR3 DNA reads TGTGCCAGCAGGACCTTTGGGGGGGGCCTCACTGAAGCTTTCTTT.

V usage is TRBV5-1 and J usage is TRBJ2-5, with D possibly matching TRBD1 (8 bases). Per the germline V gene, CDR1 is SGHRS and CDR2 is YFSETQ. The CDR3 is 15 residues long. Trimming left V 0 bases short and J 7 bases short, with 16 bases between. Here the CDR3 DNA reads TGCGCCAGCAGCTTGGACCCAACAGGGGGGGGGACCCAGTACTTC. Translating it yields CASSLDPTGGGTQYF.

The CDR3 sequence: CASSYSGTGIQEQYF. The CDR3 DNA reads as TGTGCCAGCAGTTATTCCGGGACAGGGATTCAGGAGCAGTACTTC. This chain connects TRBV6-6 to TRBJ2-7; 9 bases map to TRBD1. The J segment lost 7 bases and the V segment lost 3 bases, leaving 10 bases of the junction unmatched. There are 15 residues in the CDR3. The germline CDR1 and CDR2 sequences are MNHNY and SVGAGI (reference sequence).

The chain couples TRBV5-1 to TRBJ2-3; 11 bases match TRBD2. This CDR3 contains 19 residues. V gave up 0 bases and J gave up 1 base; unmatched junction bases: 10. Per the germline V gene, CDR1 is SGHRS and CDR2 is YFSETQ. The CDR3: CASSLARLAGGRGTDTQYF. The CDR3 DNA reads as TGCGCCAGCAGCTTGGCCCGGCTAGCGGGAGGTCGGGGCACAGATACGCAGTATTTT.

This chain uses TRBV6-5 with TRBJ2-2; possible D gene TRBD1, 5 bases. CDR3 length equals 13 residues. Germline V gives CDR1 MNHEY, CDR2 SVGAGI. The V end was cut by 6 bases, the J end by 4 bases, with 9 bases between. Here the CDR3 reads CASRPQVTGELFF. Here the CDR3 DNA reads TGTGCCAGCAGACCACAGGTCACCGGGGAGCTGTTTTTT.

The chain joins TRBV5-4 to TRBJ2-5; 8 bases line up with TRBD1. The CDR3 loop spans 17 amino acids. Germline CDR1 reads SGHNT; CDR2 reads YYREEE (reference sequence). V lost 3 bases and J lost 0; bases outside the gene matches: 10. Written as DNA, the CDR3 is TGTGCCAGCAGCTGGCCGAGGACAGGGCTAAACCAAGAGACCCAGTACTTC. Translating gives CASSWPRTGLNQETQYF.

V gene TRBV19 combines with J gene TRBJ1-5, with D perhaps TRBD1 (5 bases). V lost 3 bases and J 3 bases, leaving 9 bases between the germline ends. Germline lookup yields CDR1 LNHDA and CDR2 SQIVND (reference sequence). The CDR3 contains 14 residues. This CDR3 reads CASSITGANQPQHF. In DNA form, the CDR3 reads TGTGCCAGTAGTATCACAGGAGCCAATCAGCCCCAGCATTTT.

Only one count was recorded for this clone. J is TRBJ2-7 and V is TRBV19, with 10 bases fitting TRBD1. This CDR3 is built from 15 residues. V shed 6 bases, J shed 3 bases, and the junction held 8 bases outside the gene matches. The germline CDR1 and CDR2 sequences are LNHDA and SQIVND (reference sequence). The chain's CDR3 is CASSRPRDRGYEQYF. The DNA for the CDR3 is TGTGCCAGTAGCCGACCCCGGGACAGGGGCTACGAGCAGTACTTC.

This clone was counted once. The chain joins TRBV6-5 to TRBJ1-1; no firm D call. The V gene lost 2 bases and the J gene lost 3 bases, with 13 bases spanning the gap. Germline V gene lookup returns CDR1 MNHEY and CDR2 SVGAGI. CDR3 length equals 15 residues. CDR3 DNA: TGTGCCAGCAGTTACCATTCGGGGTTTGACACTGAAGCTTTCTTT. It yields the protein CASSYHSGFDTEAFF.

This clone was found a few times. V is TRBV24-1 and J is TRBJ2-7; D is uncertain. The germline V gene has CDR1 KGHDR and CDR2 SFDVKD. The CDR3 contains 13 residues. Trimming removed 5 bases at V and 1 base at J, with 8 bases between. CDR3 DNA: TGTGCCACCAGTGTTGTCAGATCCTACGAGCAGTACTTC. Translated: CATSVVRSYEQYF.

This chain links TRBV3-1 (or the pseudogene TRBV3-2) with TRBJ1-3, with a tentative D call TRBD1 (5 bases). This CDR3 contains 15 residues. The ends were cut back, 6 bases at V and 3 bases at J, with 15 bases in the middle. The germline gives CDR1 LGHDT, CDR2 YNNKEL (reference sequence). As DNA, the CDR3 is TGTGCCAGCAGTCTTACGGGGGGTGGTGGAAACACCATATATTTT. Amino acid sequence: CASSLTGGGGNTIYF.

The rearrangement uses TRBV7-2 and TRBJ2-7; TRBD2 is a possible D gene (5 bases). CDR1 is SGHTA and CDR2 is FQGNSA in the germline V gene. V was trimmed by 5 bases and J by 0 bases, leaving 17 bases between them. The CDR3 extends over 16 amino acids. The CDR3 protein is CASSLRSGLDSYEQYF. The CDR3 DNA sequence: TGTGCCAGCAGCCTGCGAAGCGGCTTAGACTCCTACGAGCAGTACTTC.

This clone appeared a single time. Here the CDR3 reads CASSVRSSGANVLTF. The CDR3 nucleotides read TGTGCCAGCAGTGTTAGGAGCTCTGGGGCCAACGTCCTGACTTTC. The rearrangement joins TRBV2 to TRBJ2-6; D uncertain. The CDR3 runs 15 residues. The germline V gene has CDR1 SNHLY and CDR2 FYNNEI. V was shortened by 4 bases and J by 0 bases, with 7 bases between the two germline ends.

The chain carries TRBV12-3 or TRBV12-4 and TRBJ1-2; D not resolved. The CDR3 has 13 amino acids. V lost 8 bases, J lost 2 bases, and 12 bases lay in between. Here the CDR3 reads CASLPGENYGYTF. CDR3 DNA: TGTGCCAGCCTCCCCGGGGAAAACTATGGCTACACCTTC.

The V and J genes are TRBV7-9 and TRBJ1-6; no firm D call. This CDR3 spans 13 amino acids. The germline V and J ends were trimmed by 2 bases and 8 bases, with 7 bases remaining between them. Germline lookup yields CDR1 SEHNR and CDR2 FQNEAQ (reference sequence). In nucleotides, the CDR3 is TGTGCCAGCAGCTTACCGTCAGATTCACCCCTCCACTTT. This translates into CASSLPSDSPLHF.

CDR3 protein: CASSQGDSRNNEQFF. The CDR3 nucleotides are TGCGCCAGCAGCCAAGGGGACTCAAGGAACAATGAGCAGTTCTTC. V is TRBV4-1 and J is TRBJ2-1; weak D call: TRBD2 (6 bases). CDR3 size: 15 residues. With 1 base removed from V and 5 bases from J, the gap between germline ends came to 12 bases. Germline values: CDR1 MGHRA, CDR2 YSYEKL.

The chain employs TRBV4-2 and TRBJ1-3; TRBD1 is a possible D gene (6 bases). Germline CDR1 and CDR2: LGHNA and YNFKEQ. The V and J ends lost 2 bases and 3 bases respectively, with 20 bases between them. The CDR3 is 18 residues long. The CDR3 loop reads CASSQKPLTGSNGNTIYF. CDR3 in DNA: TGTGCCAGCAGCCAAAAACCACTTACAGGGAGTAATGGAAACACCATATATTTT.

The V gene is TRBV19, the J gene TRBJ2-1; TRBD2 matches at 8 bases. Losses at the gene ends were 4 bases for V and 6 bases for J; bases not matched to a gene: 11. Germline V CDR1 and CDR2: LNHDA, SQIVND (reference sequence). The CDR3 has 16 amino acids. This chain's CDR3 is CASSRVAGNAINEQFF. The DNA for the CDR3 is TGTGCCAGTAGTAGGGTAGCGGGAAATGCCATCAATGAGCAGTTCTTC.

The chain employs TRBV19 and TRBJ2-6, with a weak D call TRBD2 (5 bases). Trimming left V 3 bases short and J 0 bases short, with 9 bases between. This CDR3 is 16 amino acids long. CDR1 is LNHDA and CDR2 is SQIVND in the germline V gene (reference sequence). As DNA, the CDR3 is TGTGCCAGTAGTATTTCGGGAAACTCTGGGGCCAACGTCCTGACTTTC. This gives the protein CASSISGNSGANVLTF.

The rearrangement links TRBV28 to TRBJ1-6; a possible D gene is TRBD1 (6 bases). V shed 9 bases and J shed 9 bases, with 15 bases lying between them. This CDR3 contains 13 residues. Looked up from germline, CDR1 is MDHEN and CDR2 is SYDVKM. This CDR3 reads CASHRVGISPLHF. The CDR3 DNA is TGTGCCAGTCACAGGGTCGGGATTTCACCCCTCCACTTT.

The V and J genes are TRBV19 and TRBJ2-3, with TRBD2 matching over 8 bases. V shed 2 bases and J 4 bases; nucleotides not matched to a gene: 2. The CDR3 is 14 residues long. Germline lookup yields CDR1 LNHDA and CDR2 SQIVND (reference sequence). This chain's CDR3 is CASSILAGSDTQYF. The CDR3 nucleotides read TGTGCCAGTAGTATACTAGCGGGTTCAGATACGCAGTATTTT.

V gene TRBV2 combines with J gene TRBJ1-1, with D tentatively TRBD1 (5 bases). CDR3 length equals 13 residues. Looked up from germline, CDR1 is SNHLY and CDR2 is FYNNEI. Trimming took 10 bases from V and 1 from J, leaving 13 bases between them. The CDR3 reads CATSDNQNTEAFF. The DNA for the CDR3 is TGTGCCACCTCGGACAACCAGAACACTGAAGCTTTCTTT.

The V call is TRBV19, the J call TRBJ2-3; D is possibly TRBD2 (5 bases). Trimming took off 7 bases at V and 3 bases at J, with 17 bases between the two ends. This CDR3 contains 15 residues. CDR1 and CDR2 (germline): LNHDA, SQIVND (reference sequence). CDR3 bases: TGTGCCAGTAATCCTCTTGGGCTAGCTACAGATACGCAGTATTTT. As protein: CASNPLGLATDTQYF.

The chain recombines TRBV6-2 or TRBV6-3 with TRBJ1-2; 9 bases match TRBD1. From germline, CDR1 is MNHEY and CDR2 SVGEGT. This CDR3 has 16 amino acids. J gave up 2 bases and V 2 bases, and 6 bases lay outside the gene matches. The CDR3 DNA follows: TGTGCCAGCAGTTACACGACGGGACAGGGAAACTATGGCTACACCTTC. As protein: CASSYTTGQGNYGYTF.

The chain employs TRBV28 and TRBJ2-7; a weak D match, TRBD2 (6 bases). Germline V CDR1 and CDR2: MDHEN, SYDVKM. The CDR3 runs 13 residues. V was shortened by 10 bases and J by 1 base, with 14 bases between the two germline ends. CDR3 amino acids: CAIQAEGSYEQYF. DNA for the CDR3: TGTGCCATCCAAGCGGAGGGGTCCTACGAGCAGTACTTC. The whole variable domain, remainder taken from reference TRBV28 and TRBJ2-7, is DVKVTQSSRYLVKRTGEKVFLECVQDMDHENMFWYRQDPGLGLRLIYFSYDVKMKEKGDIPEGYSVSREKKERFSLILESASTNQTSMYLCAIQAEGSYEQYFGPGTRLTVT.

V usage is TRBV5-6 and J usage is TRBJ2-7; tentatively, D is TRBD2 (5 bases). The CDR3 is 14 amino acids. Trimming took off 0 bases at V and 8 bases at J, with 15 bases between the two ends. Germline CDR1 reads SGHDT; CDR2 reads YYEEEE. CDR3 sequence: CASSLVWTANKQYF. DNA of the CDR3: TGTGCCAGCAGCTTGGTCTGGACTGCTAATAAGCAGTACTTC.

The rearrangement uses TRBV7-9 and TRBJ2-5; TRBD2 aligns across 8 bases. V gave up 5 bases and J gave up 2 bases; unmatched junction bases: 10. This CDR3 comprises 16 residues. The germline V gene encodes CDR1 SEHNR and CDR2 FQNEAQ (reference sequence). CDR3 nucleotides: TGTGCCAGCAGCCCACGGGGAGCGGGGGATCAAGAGACCCAGTACTTC. It translates to CASSPRGAGDQETQYF.

The chain uses TRBV18 and TRBJ2-1; 10 bases are a match to TRBD2. Germline trimming cut 5 bases from V and 6 bases from J; bases unmatched to any gene: 1. This CDR3 spans 13 amino acids. Germline V gene lookup returns CDR1 KGHSH and CDR2 LQKENI. The CDR3 DNA is TGTGCCAGCTCATCTAGCGGGAGCAATGAGCAGTTCTTC. It is translated as CASSSSGSNEQFF.